This T cell receptor (beta chain) was identified during a study of blood T cell repertoires in COVID-19. Overall study: The origin of the acute and convalescent COVID-19 samples was the United States, Italy and Spain. Sample material is recorded as cDNA or gDNA derived from T cells, B-cell-depleted T cells, or PBMCs.

J gave up 6 bases and V 1 base, and 2 bases lay outside the gene matches. The germline CDR1 and CDR2 sequences are SGHVS and FQNEAQ. CDR3 length: 15 amino acids. Study processing details: Nucleated cell number was recorded as an estimate derived from reference gene primer amplification. This table comes from immunoSEQ multiplex PCR, and its TCRdb copy is limited to in-frame clones, with some not included. Clone size and the V and J calls come from that table; the DNA yielded D and trimming. The table has approximately 130,000 clones, around 78% seen once. The TCR originated in a human donor in a cohort sampled during active COVID-19. The sequenced material came from peripheral blood. This rearrangement joins TRBV7-8 to TRBJ1-4, with TRBD1 matching 10 bases. Here the CDR3 DNA reads TGTGCCAGCAGCTTAGGGGACAGGGGTTATGAAAAACTGTTTTTT. Translation: CASSLGDRGYEKLFF.